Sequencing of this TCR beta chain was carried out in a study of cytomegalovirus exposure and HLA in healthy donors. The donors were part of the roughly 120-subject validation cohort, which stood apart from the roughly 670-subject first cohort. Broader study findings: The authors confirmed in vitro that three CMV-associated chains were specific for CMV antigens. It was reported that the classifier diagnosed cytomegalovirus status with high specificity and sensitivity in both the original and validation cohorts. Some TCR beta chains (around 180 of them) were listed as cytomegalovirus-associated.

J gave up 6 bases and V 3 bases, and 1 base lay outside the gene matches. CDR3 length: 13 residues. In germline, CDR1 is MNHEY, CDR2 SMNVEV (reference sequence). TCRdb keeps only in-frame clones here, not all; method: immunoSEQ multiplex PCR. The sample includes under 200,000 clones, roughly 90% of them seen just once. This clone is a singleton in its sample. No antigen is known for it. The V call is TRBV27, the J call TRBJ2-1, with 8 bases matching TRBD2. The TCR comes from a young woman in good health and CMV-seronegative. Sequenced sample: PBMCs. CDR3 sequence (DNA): TGTGCCAGCAGTTTCACTAGCGGCAATGAGCAGTTCTTC. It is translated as CASSFTSGNEQFF.